This TCR beta chain appears in the sequencing data of a study of T cells after yellow fever vaccination. Turning to the study itself: When fractions had low cell numbers, they were prepared with SMART-Seq v4 Ultra Low Input. Regarding the study as a whole: The booster response re-showed most primary clones: 96% CD4, 88% CD8. A minor fraction of clonotypes spanned both CD4 and CD8 compartments.

By 5'RACE template switching, TCR cDNA was produced, with a universal primer site and UMIs added in the process. TCRdb ran MiXCR on the 5' RACE reads and lists one entry per CDR3 protein. The table has under 300,000 distinct CDR3 sequences, 10% to 15% seen once. On this clonotype: Its specificity is not known.

Per the germline V gene, CDR1 is SGHAT and CDR2 is FQNNGV. V lost 2 bases, J lost 2 bases, and 7 bases lay in between. The CDR3 sequence is 13 residues long. V usage is TRBV11-2 and J usage is TRBJ2-7; D remains unclear. The clonotype comes from a man aged 30 to 45 who received the YFV17D yellow fever vaccine. Sequences were derived from CD4+ T cells sorted from PBMCs, sampled 45 days after the yellow fever booster vaccination. This CDR3 is CASSLLTAYEQYF. CDR3 sequence (DNA): TGTGCCAGCAGCTTATTGACGGCCTACGAGCAGTACTTC.